One and the same sample provided the 16 T cell receptor beta chains below, sequenced in a study of blood T cell repertoires in COVID-19. Sequencing was performed with immunoSEQ multiplex PCR; in TCRdb, only in-frame clones are kept and a portion is missing. The table shows tens of thousands of clones, with 81% occurring only once. The specimen sequenced was peripheral blood. The source of these receptors is a woman in her seventies with acute or convalescent COVID-19.

The chain combines TRBV7-6 with TRBJ2-7, with 7 bases fitting TRBD2. Trimming at V came to 2 bases and at J to 9 bases, leaving 10 bases not matched to a gene. Germline CDR1 SGHVS, CDR2 FNYEAQ. The CDR3 consists of 14 residues. This CDR3 reads CASSLTREGTRQYF. CDR3 in DNA: TGTGCCAGCAGCTTAACCAGGGAGGGTACGAGGCAGTACTTC.

The chain is built from TRBV19 and TRBJ1-5; tentatively, D is TRBD1 (6 bases). The V gene's germline CDR1 is LNHDA and CDR2 SQIVND (reference sequence). The CDR3 sequence is 16 residues long. V was trimmed by 6 bases and J by 0 bases, leaving 15 bases between them. Written as DNA, the CDR3 is TGTGCCAGTAGATCACAGGGTAGGAATAGCAATCAGCCCCAGCATTTT. Translating gives CASRSQGRNSNQPQHF.

The chain is built from TRBV28 and TRBJ1-2; 12 nucleotides align to TRBD1. Germline V gene data show CDR1 as MDHEN and CDR2 as SYDVKM. Unmatched junction bases numbered 4, after V lost 3 bases and J lost 8 bases. The CDR3 has 14 amino acids. The CDR3 DNA reads as TGTGCCAGCAGTTTGGGACAGGGGGCTCGAGGCTACACCTTC. Translating it yields CASSLGQGARGYTF.

This clone came up once. The chain has TRBV10-3 and TRBJ1-1; tentative D call: TRBD1 (6 bases). CDR3 length: 12 residues. Trimming removed 10 bases at V and 1 base at J, with 10 bases between. The germline gives CDR1 ENHRY, CDR2 SYGVKD. The CDR3 DNA sequence: TGTGCCACTGGACAGAGGAACACTGAAGCTTTCTTT. Its protein product is CATGQRNTEAFF.

The CDR3 spells CASSPRDRVPYEQYF. In DNA form, the CDR3 reads TGTGCCAGCTCACCCCGGGACAGGGTACCCTACGAGCAGTACTTC. This rearrangement joins TRBV18 to TRBJ2-7; TRBD1 agrees at 9 bases. Germline assignment: CDR1 KGHSH and CDR2 LQKENI. This CDR3 is built from 15 residues. Germline trimming cut 3 bases from V and 2 bases from J; bases unmatched to any gene: 5.

This rearrangement joins TRBV7-2 to TRBJ1-1, with D hard to call. V lost 6 bases and J lost 11, with 13 bases in between. Germline CDR1 SGHTA, CDR2 FQGNSA. This CDR3 spans 11 amino acids. CDR3: CASSPGRRAFF. CDR3 in DNA: TGTGCCAGCAGTCCCGGGAGGCGGGCTTTCTTT.

This chain connects TRBV6-2 or TRBV6-3 to TRBJ2-1, with D tentatively TRBD2 (5 bases). V lost 6 bases, J lost 10 bases, and 13 bases lay in between. CDR1 and CDR2 (germline): MNHEY, SVGEGT. This CDR3 has 12 residues. CDR3 nucleotide sequence: TGTGCCAGCAGCCGGACTGTAAGCGAGCAGTTCTTC. Translating gives CASSRTVSEQFF.

J is TRBJ1-1 and V is TRBV19, with 7 bases fitting TRBD1. CDR1 is LNHDA, CDR2 SQIVND, per germline (reference sequence). Trimming cost V 6 bases and J 0 bases; bases outside gene matches: 7. The CDR3 loop spans 15 amino acids. In DNA form, the CDR3 reads TGTGCCAGTAGGGAGGACAGGAGAATGAACACTGAAGCTTTCTTT. Translated, it gives CASREDRRMNTEAFF. Filled out from reference TRBV19 and TRBJ1-1, the complete variable domain reads DGGITQSPKYLFRKEGQNVTLSCEQNLNHDAMYWYRQDPGQGLRLIYYSQIVNDFQKGDIAEGYSVSREKKESFPLTVTSAQKNPTAFYLCASREDRRMNTEAFFGQGTRLTVV.

The genes are TRBV5-1 and TRBJ2-1, with 7 bases aligning to TRBD2. The CDR3 is made up of 17 amino acids. The V and J ends lost 0 bases and 4 bases, in that order; junction bases with no gene match: 10. Germline V gene data show CDR1 as SGHRS and CDR2 as YFSETQ. The CDR3 reads CASSLEVREGVYNEQFF. The CDR3 DNA follows: TGCGCCAGCAGCTTGGAGGTAAGGGAGGGCGTGTACAATGAGCAGTTCTTC.

The chain uses TRBV5-4 and TRBJ2-7, with 13 bases fitting TRBD2. The germline gives CDR1 SGHNT, CDR2 YYREEE (reference sequence). This CDR3 region has 17 residues. The trim removed 4 bases at V and 5 bases at J, leaving 12 bases unmatched. The CDR3: CASSNPLLAGGPHEQYF. CDR3 nucleotide sequence: TGTGCCAGCAGCAACCCCCTACTAGCGGGAGGGCCCCACGAGCAGTACTTC.

The chain couples TRBV6-6 to TRBJ2-3; 7 bases match TRBD2. The germline V gene has CDR1 MNHNY and CDR2 SVGAGI (reference sequence). J lost 2 bases, V lost 5 bases, and 1 base had no gene match. This CDR3 comprises 13 residues. The CDR3 loop reads CASSRDYTDTQYF. In DNA, the CDR3 is TGTGCCAGCAGTCGGGACTACACAGATACGCAGTATTTT.

The chain is built from TRBV28 and TRBJ1-1; D unresolved. Germline loops: CDR1 MDHEN, CDR2 SYDVKM. Trimming took off 1 base at V and 2 bases at J, with 11 bases between the two ends. CDR3 length: 15 residues. CDR3 amino acids: CASSLLAVVNTEAFF. The CDR3 region has the DNA TGTGCCAGCAGTTTATTGGCGGTCGTTAACACTGAAGCTTTCTTT.

This chain joins TRBV5-6 and TRBJ2-5; D may be TRBD1 (5 bases). The CDR3 length is 15 residues. CDR1 and CDR2 from the germline V gene are SGHDT and YYEEEE. V was trimmed by 2 bases and J by 0 bases, leaving 11 bases between them. The CDR3 here is CASSFRTTYQETQYF. CDR3 bases: TGTGCCAGCAGCTTTAGGACAACGTACCAAGAGACCCAGTACTTC. Full variable domain (rest looked up from reference TRBV5-6 and TRBJ2-5): DAGVTQSPTHLIKTRGQQVTLRCSPKSGHDTVSWYQQALGQGPQFIFQYYEEEERQRGNFPDRFSGHQFPNYSSELNVNALLLGDSALYLCASSFRTTYQETQYFGPGTRLLVL.

A single count supports this clone. The gene calls are TRBV11-3 and TRBJ2-1; 7 nucleotides align to TRBD2. The germline CDR1 and CDR2 sequences are SGHNT and YENEEA. The V segment lost 1 base and the J segment 6 bases; nucleotides outside the gene matches: 6. The CDR3 covers 15 residues. The CDR3 protein is CASSLGRESINEQFF. CDR3 sequence (DNA): TGTGCCAGCAGCTTAGGGCGGGAGTCGATCAATGAGCAGTTCTTC.

In the case of this clone: Mismatch with germline at one junction end may stem from a read error. This sequence joins TRBV6-6 and TRBJ2-7; 13 nucleotides agree with TRBD2. Germline CDR1 is MNHNY and CDR2 is SVGAGI (reference sequence). This CDR3 has 22 residues. CDR3 loop: CASSYSMTGVTSGRSTSYEQYF. CDR3 coding DNA: TGTGCCAGCAGCTACTCCATGACAGGGGTGACTAGCGGGAGGTCTACCTCCTACGAGCAGTACTTC.

This rearrangement joins TRBV27 to TRBJ2-1, with D perhaps TRBD1 (5 bases). Germline CDR1 is MNHEY and CDR2 is SMNVEV (reference sequence). V was trimmed by 1 base and J by 12 bases, leaving 7 bases between them. This CDR3 is 11 amino acids long. The CDR3 here is CASSLFDRQFF. CDR3 DNA: TGTGCCAGCAGTTTATTTGACAGGCAGTTCTTC.